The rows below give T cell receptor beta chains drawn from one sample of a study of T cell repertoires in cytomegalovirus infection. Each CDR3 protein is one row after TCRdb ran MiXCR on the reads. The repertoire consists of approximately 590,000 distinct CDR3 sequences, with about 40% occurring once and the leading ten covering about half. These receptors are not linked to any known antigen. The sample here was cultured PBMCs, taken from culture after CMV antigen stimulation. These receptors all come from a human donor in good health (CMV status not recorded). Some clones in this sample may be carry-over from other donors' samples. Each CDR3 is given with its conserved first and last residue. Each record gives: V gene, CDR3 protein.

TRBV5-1 CASSLALQANTGELFF
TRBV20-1 CSAPDAGPQEKLFF
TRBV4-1 CASSQPGQGTQPQHF
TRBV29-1 CSVGGWEGRRNEQFF
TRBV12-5 CASGPQGADTQYF
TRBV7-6 CASSLTGTEQFF
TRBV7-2 CASSLYGGEQFF
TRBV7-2 CASSLIDSPYPTYGYTF
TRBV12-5 CASGPGTSGSVEQFF
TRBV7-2 CASSLLAGGPGEQYF
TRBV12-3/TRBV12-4 CASSFLTGSTEAFF
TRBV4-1 CASSQAARGTYEQYF
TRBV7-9 CASSRGLAGRVNEQFF
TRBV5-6 CASSLRQSDQPQHF
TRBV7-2 CASSLMFSTAKIRNEQFF
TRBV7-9 CASSRVGLVETQYF
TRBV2 CASSPDSSGELFF
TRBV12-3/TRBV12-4 CASSLPNYGHMNTEAFF
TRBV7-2 CASSPSFGSLTRGYTF
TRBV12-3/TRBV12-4 CASSWGDRGQETQYF
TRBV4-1 CASSPSQAAGGQPQHF
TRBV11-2 CASSRSLTSGSIYEQFF
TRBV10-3 CATLGGAGGDTQYF
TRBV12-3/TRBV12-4 CASSLHPGGGSNQPQHF
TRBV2 CASNGQDSNEKLFF
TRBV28 CASSFEGSGVEQYF
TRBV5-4 CASSSKTGSLNNEQFF
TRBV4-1 CASSQPDRGRRSNTEAFF
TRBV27 CASSRQGVGTDTQYF
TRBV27 CASSLLAGGPGETQYF
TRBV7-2 CASSSLRSTEAFF
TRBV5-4 CASSSRGGSQETQYF
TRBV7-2 CASSSLTESGETQYF
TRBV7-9 CASTLTGYQPQHF
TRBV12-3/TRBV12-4 CASSLDGASWGETQYF
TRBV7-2 CASSPGGKQFF
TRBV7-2 CASSLGSGPTYEQYF
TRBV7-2 CASSPIGTSTDTQYF
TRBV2 CANQDRAELNYGYTF